This TCR beta chain was sequenced for a study of T cells expressing NK-cell markers (dated by TCRdb to about 2020). For the wider study: Seven to nine donors provided sorted CD3+CD56+NKG2C+, CD3+CD56+NKG2C- and CD3+CD56-NKG2C+ T-cell subsets, whose TCR beta-chain repertoires were profiled. Seven of the eight sequenced donors were HCMV-seropositive and one was HCMV-seronegative. Randomly selected healthy volunteers, three men and five women, were used as the eight sequenced donors. Libraries were sequenced as 2 x 150 bp reads on Illumina HiSeq 2000/2500, MiSeq or NextSeq. Study-level results and caveats: Those dominant clonotypes were again the most abundant among CD3+CD56-NKG2C+ cells in a few donors, at roughly 25-65%. In roughly six donors, the dominant CD3+CD56+NKG2C+ clonotypes were among the top 10 CD8+ clonotypes and accounted for about 1.0-7.0% of CD8+ T cells. Whether the expanded NKG2C-expressing T cell clones were specific for HCMV antigens was left unclear.

TCRdb lists the instrument as Illumina HiSeq 2000. TCR beta cDNA libraries were prepared using 5'RACE template switching, which introduced a universal primer site and unique molecular identifiers. Priming for cDNA synthesis came from the TCR beta constant segment, and two successive PCR amplification steps followed. From the authors' description of their analysis: MIGEC was used to demultiplex reads and group the reads by UMI, and MiTCR was used to assemble and quantify clonotypes. Only TCR cDNA sequences supported by at least two reads were kept to exclude erroneous sequences. The tcR package was used for downstream repertoire analysis, with clonotypes matched between fractions based on CDR3 nucleotide sequence plus V segment. Antigen specificity was annotated against VDJdb with VDJmatch, allowing one amino acid substitution in CDR3. TCRdb reanalyzed the reads, keeping one entry per CDR3 protein sequence and omitting DNA. It is TCRdb's table, rather than the study itself, that gives the V and J calls and clone size. This sample's table carries some 340,000 distinct CDR3 sequences. The top ten constitute 4% to 6.5% of the sample.

As concerns this clonotype: Its antigen specificity is not known.

HCMV serostatus was determined by detecting HCMV-specific IgG in serum with a commercial ELISA kit. Peripheral blood mononuclear cells were isolated from blood by Ficoll density gradient centrifugation. The sequence derives from a man aged 18-70 years in good health. Sample: blood T cells: a sorted CD56 or NKG2C T cell subset, CD4+ or CD8+ T cells, or bulk PBMC T cells (not recorded which).

The CDR3 has the sequence CASSYFLNQGRREQYF. The chain uses TRBV6-5 and TRBJ2-7; no DNA is available, so the TRBD1 call from TCRdb remains unchecked. The CDR3 measures 16 amino acids from cysteine to phenylalanine. No DNA sequence is on record. According to the germline V gene, CDR1 reads MNHEY and CDR2 reads SVGAGI.